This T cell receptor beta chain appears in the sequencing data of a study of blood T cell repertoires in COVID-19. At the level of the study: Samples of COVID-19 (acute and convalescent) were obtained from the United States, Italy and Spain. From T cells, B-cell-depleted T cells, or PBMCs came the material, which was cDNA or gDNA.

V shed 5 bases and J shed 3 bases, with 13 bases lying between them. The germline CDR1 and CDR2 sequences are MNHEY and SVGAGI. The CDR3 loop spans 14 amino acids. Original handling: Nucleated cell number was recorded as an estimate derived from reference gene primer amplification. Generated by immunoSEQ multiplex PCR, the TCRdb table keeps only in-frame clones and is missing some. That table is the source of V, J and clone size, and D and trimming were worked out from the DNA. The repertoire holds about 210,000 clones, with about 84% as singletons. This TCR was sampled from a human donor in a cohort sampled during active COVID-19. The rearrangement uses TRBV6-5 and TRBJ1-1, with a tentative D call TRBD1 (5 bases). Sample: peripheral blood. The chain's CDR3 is CASSHLGDYTEAFF. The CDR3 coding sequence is TGTGCCAGCAGTCACTTAGGGGATTACACTGAAGCTTTCTTT.